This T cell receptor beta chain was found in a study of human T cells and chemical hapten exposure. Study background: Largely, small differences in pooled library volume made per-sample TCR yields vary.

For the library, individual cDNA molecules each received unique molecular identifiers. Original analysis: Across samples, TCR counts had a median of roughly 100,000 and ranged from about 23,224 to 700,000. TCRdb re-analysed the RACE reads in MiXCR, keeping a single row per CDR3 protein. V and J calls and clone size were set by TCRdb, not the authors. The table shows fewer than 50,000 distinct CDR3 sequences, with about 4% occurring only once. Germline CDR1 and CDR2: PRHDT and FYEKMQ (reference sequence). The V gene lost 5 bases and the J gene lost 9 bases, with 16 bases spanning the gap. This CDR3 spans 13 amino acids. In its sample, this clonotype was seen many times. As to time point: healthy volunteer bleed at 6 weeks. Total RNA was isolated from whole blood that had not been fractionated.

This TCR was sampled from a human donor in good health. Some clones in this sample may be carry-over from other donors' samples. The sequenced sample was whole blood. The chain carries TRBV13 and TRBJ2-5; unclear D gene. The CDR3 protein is CASSEETTPAQYF. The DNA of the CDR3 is TGTGCCAGCAGCGAAGAAACAACCCCAGCCCAGTACTTC.